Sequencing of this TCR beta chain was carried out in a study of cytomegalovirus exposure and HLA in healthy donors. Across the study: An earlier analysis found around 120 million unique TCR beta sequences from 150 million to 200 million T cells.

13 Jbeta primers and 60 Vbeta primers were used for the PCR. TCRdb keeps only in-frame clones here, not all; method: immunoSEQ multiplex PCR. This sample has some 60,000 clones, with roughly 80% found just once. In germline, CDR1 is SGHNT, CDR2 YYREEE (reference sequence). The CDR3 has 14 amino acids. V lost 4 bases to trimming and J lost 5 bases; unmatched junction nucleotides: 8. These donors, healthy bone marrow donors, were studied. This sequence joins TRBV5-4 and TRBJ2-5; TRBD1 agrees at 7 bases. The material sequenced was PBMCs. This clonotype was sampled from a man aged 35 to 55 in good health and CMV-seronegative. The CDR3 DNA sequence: TGTGCCAGCAGCACGGGACAGTCCCAGGAGACCCAGTACTTC. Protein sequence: CASSTGQSQETQYF.